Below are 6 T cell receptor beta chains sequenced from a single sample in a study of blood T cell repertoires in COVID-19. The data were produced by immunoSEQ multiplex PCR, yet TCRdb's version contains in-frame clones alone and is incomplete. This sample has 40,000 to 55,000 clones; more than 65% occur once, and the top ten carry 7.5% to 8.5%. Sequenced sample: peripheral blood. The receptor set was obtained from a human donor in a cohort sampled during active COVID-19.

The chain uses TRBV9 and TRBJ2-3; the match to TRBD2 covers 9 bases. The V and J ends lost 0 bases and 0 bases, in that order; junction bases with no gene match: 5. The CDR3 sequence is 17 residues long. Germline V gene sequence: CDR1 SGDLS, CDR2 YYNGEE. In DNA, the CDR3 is TGTGCCAGCAGCGTAGCGCTAGCGGGACCGAGCACAGATACGCAGTATTTT. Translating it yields CASSVALAGPSTDTQYF. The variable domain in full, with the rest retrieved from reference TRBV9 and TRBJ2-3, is DSGVTQTPKHLITATGQRVTLRCSPRSGDLSVYWYQQSLDQGLQFLIQYYNGEERAKGNILERFSAQQFPDLHSELNLSSLELGDSALYFCASSVALAGPSTDTQYFGPGTRLTVL.

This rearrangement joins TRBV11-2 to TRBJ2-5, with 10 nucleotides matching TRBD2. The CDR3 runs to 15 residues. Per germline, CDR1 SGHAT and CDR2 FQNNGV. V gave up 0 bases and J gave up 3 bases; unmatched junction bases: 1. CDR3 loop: CASSLDGLAEETQYF. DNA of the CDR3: TGTGCCAGCAGCTTAGACGGACTAGCGGAAGAGACCCAGTACTTC.

The CDR3 loop is CASSSGQGRGYTF. The CDR3 DNA is TGTGCCAGCAGTTCCGGACAGGGACGAGGCTACACCTTC. The chain combines TRBV28 with TRBJ1-2; the match to TRBD1 covers 8 bases. The germline gives CDR1 MDHEN, CDR2 SYDVKM. Losses at the gene ends were 4 bases for V and 8 bases for J; bases not matched to a gene: 6. The CDR3 consists of 13 residues.

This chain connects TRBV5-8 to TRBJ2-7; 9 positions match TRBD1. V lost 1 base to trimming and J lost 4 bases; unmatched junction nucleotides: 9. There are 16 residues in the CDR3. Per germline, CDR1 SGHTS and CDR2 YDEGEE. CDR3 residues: CASSLPPGQGGYEQYF. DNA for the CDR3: TGTGCCAGCAGCTTGCCACCGGGACAGGGAGGGTACGAGCAGTACTTC.

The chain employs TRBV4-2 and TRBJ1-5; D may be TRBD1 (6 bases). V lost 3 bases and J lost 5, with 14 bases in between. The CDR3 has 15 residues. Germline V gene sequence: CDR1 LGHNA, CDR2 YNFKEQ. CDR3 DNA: TGTGCCAGCAGCCAGTCACAGGGAGGGGATCAGCCCCAGCATTTT. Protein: CASSQSQGGDQPQHF.

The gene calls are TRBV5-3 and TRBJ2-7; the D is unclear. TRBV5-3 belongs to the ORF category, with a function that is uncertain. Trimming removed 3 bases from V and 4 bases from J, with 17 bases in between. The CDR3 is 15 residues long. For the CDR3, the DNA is TGTGCCAGAAGCTCGTCCGCGCCCTGTCCGTACGAGCAGTACTTC. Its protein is CARSSSAPCPYEQYF.